In its sample, the clone carrying this T cell receptor beta chain was seen a few times. Germline CDR1 and CDR2: SGHNT and YENEEA. V was pared by 5 bases and J by 3 bases, with 6 bases of the junction left unmatched. The CDR3 sequence is 15 residues long. Assay: immunoSEQ multiplex PCR; the TCRdb copy retains only in-frame clones and omits some. Of a few hundred thousand clones listed, approximately 89% are singletons. This sample is part of a study of blood T cell repertoires in COVID-19. Study-level information: PBMCs, B-cell-depleted T cells, or T cells provided the cDNA or gDNA that made up the material.

Participants came from roughly 24 US areas, aged about 18 to 100 years. This receptor was identified in a woman aged 55-70 years who had recovered from COVID-19. V and J are TRBV11-3 and TRBJ2-7, with 11 bases matching TRBD2. What was sequenced was PBMCs or T cells enriched from blood (not recorded which). As DNA, the CDR3 is TGTGCCAGCAGCCTCATAGCGGGAGGGAACTACGAGCAGTACTTC. Translated, it gives CASSLIAGGNYEQYF.